This TCR beta chain was sequenced during a study of metastatic and nonmetastatic thyroid tumors. The overall study: Where malignant and benign thyroid patients were concerned, repertoires were compared across blood and tumor or nodule tissue. General observations from the study: Across blood and tumor, TCR beta diversity in malignant thyroid tumors was reportedly significantly higher than in benign nodules.

Not a single patient had been given any form of treatment at any point before undergoing thyroid surgery. Methods used by the authors: The distant-metastasis classifier for papillary thyroid cancer was built from CDR3 differences across clinicopathological groups. From the PCR reads, TCRdb re-called clones with MiXCR. What appears here as the V and J calls and clone size reflects TCRdb's work, not the paper's. In the table there are approximately 16,000 clones, 33% of which are singletons. The sample holds one count of this clone. Antigen: not known. CDR1 is SGHRS and CDR2 is YFSETQ in the germline V gene. This CDR3 has 17 amino acids. Trimming took 6 bases from V and 7 from J, leaving 26 bases between them.

The TCR originated in a male donor with papillary thyroid cancer or a benign thyroid nodule (not recorded which). Some clones in this sample may be carry-over from other donors' samples. Sequencing was performed on tumor tissue. V gene TRBV5-1 combines with J gene TRBJ2-1; weak D call: TRBD2 (6 bases). The CDR3 nucleotides read TGCGCCAGCACCCGAGATAATAGCGGATCCTCAGCGAATGAGCAGTTCTTC. Protein product: CASTRDNSGSSANEQFF.